The following is a T cell receptor beta chain sequence with its context. The data were taken from a study of OX40 agonist ivuxolimab in advanced cancers. Some clones are missing from TCRdb's copy, which holds only in-frame ones; the method was immunoSEQ multiplex PCR. The repertoire holds roughly 68,000 clones, with about nine tenths as singletons. The TCR was taken from an adult with an advanced solid tumor such as melanoma, head and neck, liver or kidney cancer. Material: CD4+ or CD8+ T cells sorted from blood, obtained in a trial of the OX40 agonist ivuxolimab.

Written as DNA, the CDR3 is TGTGCCAGTAGGAGACAGTATACGCAGTATTTT. Its translation is CASRRQYTQYF. V usage is TRBV19 and J usage is TRBJ2-3; the D gene is possibly TRBD1 (5 bases). The CDR3 consists of 11 residues. Per the germline V gene, CDR1 is LNHDA and CDR2 is SQIVND (reference sequence). The V and J ends lost 6 bases and 7 bases respectively, with 8 bases between them. Filled out from reference TRBV19 and TRBJ2-3, the complete variable domain reads DGGITQSPKYLFRKEGQNVTLSCEQNLNHDAMYWYRQDPGQGLRLIYYSQIVNDFQKGDIAEGYSVSREKKESFPLTVTSAQKNPTAFYLCASRRQYTQYFGPGTRLTVL.